This TCR beta chain comes out of a study of shared clonotypes between healthy human individuals. The germline CDR1 and CDR2 sequences are SGHTA and FQGTGA. Trimming took off 0 bases at V and 1 base at J, with 9 bases between the two ends. This CDR3 has 15 residues. In the source study's methods: Filtering differed, since immunoSEQ gave only junction sequences and no quality scores. The assay was immunoSEQ multiplex PCR, and TCRdb's table has in-frame clones only and misses some. The V and J calls and clone size come from that table; D and trimming were worked out from the DNA. In the table there are approximately 480,000 clones, over 60% of which are singletons.

The source material was PBMCs. This sequence originates from a woman in her thirties or forties in good health. Some clones in this sample may be carry-over from other donors' samples. The chain carries TRBV7-3 and TRBJ2-5; D unclear. CDR3 in amino acids: CASSLTGLGQETQYF. DNA for the CDR3: TGTGCCAGCAGCTTAACAGGTTTGGGCCAAGAGACCCAGTACTTC.